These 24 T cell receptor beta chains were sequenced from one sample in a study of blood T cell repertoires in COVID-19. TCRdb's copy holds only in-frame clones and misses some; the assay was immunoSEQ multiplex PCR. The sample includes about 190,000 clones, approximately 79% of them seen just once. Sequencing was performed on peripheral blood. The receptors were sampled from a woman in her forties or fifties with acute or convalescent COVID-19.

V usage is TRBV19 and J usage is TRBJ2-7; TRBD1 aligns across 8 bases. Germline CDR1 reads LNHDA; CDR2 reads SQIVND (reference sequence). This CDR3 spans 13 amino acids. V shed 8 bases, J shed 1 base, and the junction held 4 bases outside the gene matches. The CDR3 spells CASCDRGSYEQYF. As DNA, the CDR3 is TGTGCCAGTTGCGACAGGGGATCCTACGAGCAGTACTTC.

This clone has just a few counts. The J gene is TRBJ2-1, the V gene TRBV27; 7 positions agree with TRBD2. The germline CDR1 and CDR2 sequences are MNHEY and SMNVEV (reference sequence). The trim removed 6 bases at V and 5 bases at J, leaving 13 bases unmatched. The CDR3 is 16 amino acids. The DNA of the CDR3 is TGTGCCAGCAGCCTTCTTCGGAGCGGGGACGACAATGAGCAGTTCTTC. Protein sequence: CASSLLRSGDDNEQFF.

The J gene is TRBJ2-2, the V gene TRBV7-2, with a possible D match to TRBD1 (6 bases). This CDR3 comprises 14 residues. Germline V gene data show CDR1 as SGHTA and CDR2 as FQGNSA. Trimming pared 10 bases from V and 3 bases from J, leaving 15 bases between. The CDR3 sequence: CATQRGRDTGELFF. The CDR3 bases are TGTGCCACCCAAAGGGGGAGAGACACCGGGGAGCTGTTTTTT.

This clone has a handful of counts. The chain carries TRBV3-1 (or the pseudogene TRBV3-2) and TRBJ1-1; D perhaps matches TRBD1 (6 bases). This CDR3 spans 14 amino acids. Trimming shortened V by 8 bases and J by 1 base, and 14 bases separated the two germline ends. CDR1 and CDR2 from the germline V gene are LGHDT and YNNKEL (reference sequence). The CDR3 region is CASEERGGNTEAFF. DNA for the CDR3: TGTGCCAGCGAAGAGAGGGGGGGGAACACTGAAGCTTTCTTT.

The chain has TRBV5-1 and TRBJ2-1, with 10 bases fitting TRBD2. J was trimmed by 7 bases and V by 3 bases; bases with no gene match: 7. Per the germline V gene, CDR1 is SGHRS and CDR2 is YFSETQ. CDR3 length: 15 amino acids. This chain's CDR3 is CASSSGTSVDNEQFF. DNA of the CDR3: TGCGCCAGCAGCTCTGGGACTAGCGTTGATAATGAGCAGTTCTTC.

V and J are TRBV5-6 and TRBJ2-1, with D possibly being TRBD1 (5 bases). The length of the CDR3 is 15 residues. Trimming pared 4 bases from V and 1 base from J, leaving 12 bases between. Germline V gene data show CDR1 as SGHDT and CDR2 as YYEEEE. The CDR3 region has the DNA TGTGCCAGCAGCCTAGACAGAACGTCCTACAATGAGCAGTTCTTC. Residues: CASSLDRTSYNEQFF.

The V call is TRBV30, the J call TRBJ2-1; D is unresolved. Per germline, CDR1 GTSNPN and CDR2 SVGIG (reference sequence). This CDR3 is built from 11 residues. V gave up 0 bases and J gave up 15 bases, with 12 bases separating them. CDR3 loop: CAWSVMAEWFF. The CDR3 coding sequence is TGTGCCTGGAGTGTAATGGCTGAATGGTTCTTC.

The DNA for the CDR3 is TGTGCCTGGAGTTTCTCAGCGGGGGGGCCTAATGAGCAGTTCTTC. This gives the protein CAWSFSAGGPNEQFF. J is TRBJ2-1 and V is TRBV30; 10 bases are shared with TRBD2. V shed 2 bases, J shed 7 bases, and the junction held 8 bases outside the gene matches. CDR3 size: 15 residues. Germline V gene data show CDR1 as GTSNPN and CDR2 as SVGIG (reference sequence).

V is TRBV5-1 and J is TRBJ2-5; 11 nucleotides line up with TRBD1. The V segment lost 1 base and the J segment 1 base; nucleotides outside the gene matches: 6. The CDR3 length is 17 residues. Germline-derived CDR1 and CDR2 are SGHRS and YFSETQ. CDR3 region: CASSLSGTGGGQETQYF. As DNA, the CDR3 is TGCGCCAGCAGCTTGAGTGGGACAGGGGGAGGCCAAGAGACCCAGTACTTC.

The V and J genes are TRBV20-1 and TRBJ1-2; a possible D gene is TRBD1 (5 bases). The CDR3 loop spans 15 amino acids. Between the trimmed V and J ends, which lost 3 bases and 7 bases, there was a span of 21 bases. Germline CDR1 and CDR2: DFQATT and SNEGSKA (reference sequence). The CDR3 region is CSASRIGRDLSGYTF. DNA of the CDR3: TGCAGTGCTAGTCGTATAGGTAGGGACTTGAGTGGCTACACCTTC.

CDR3 nucleotides: TGTGCCAGTAGAGGATTGGGACAGAGTTTTCGCACAGATACGCAGTATTTT. Its translation is CASRGLGQSFRTDTQYF. The V gene is TRBV19, the J gene TRBJ2-3, with 7 bases fitting TRBD1. Germline V gene data show CDR1 as LNHDA and CDR2 as SQIVND (reference sequence). Trimming cost V 6 bases and J 1 base; bases outside gene matches: 13. The CDR3 covers 17 residues. Drawing the rest from reference TRBV19 and TRBJ2-3, the complete variable domain is DGGITQSPKYLFRKEGQNVTLSCEQNLNHDAMYWYRQDPGQGLRLIYYSQIVNDFQKGDIAEGYSVSREKKESFPLTVTSAQKNPTAFYLCASRGLGQSFRTDTQYFGPGTRLTVL.

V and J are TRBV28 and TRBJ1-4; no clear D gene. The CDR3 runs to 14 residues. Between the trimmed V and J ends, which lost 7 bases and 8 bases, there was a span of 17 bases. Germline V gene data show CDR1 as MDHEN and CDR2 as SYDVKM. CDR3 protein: CASTLTPPNEKLFF. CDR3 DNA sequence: TGTGCCAGCACCTTGACACCCCCGAACGAAAAACTGTTTTTT.

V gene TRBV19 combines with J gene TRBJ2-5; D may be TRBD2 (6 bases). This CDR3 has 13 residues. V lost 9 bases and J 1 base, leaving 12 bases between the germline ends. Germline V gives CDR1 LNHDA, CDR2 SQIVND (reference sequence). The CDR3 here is CASLGGFQETQYF. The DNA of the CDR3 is TGTGCCAGCCTCGGAGGGTTCCAAGAGACCCAGTACTTC.

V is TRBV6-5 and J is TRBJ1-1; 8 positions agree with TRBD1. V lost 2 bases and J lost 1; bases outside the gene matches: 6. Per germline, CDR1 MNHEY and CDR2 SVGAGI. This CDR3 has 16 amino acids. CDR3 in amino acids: CASSYRQGAGNTEAFF. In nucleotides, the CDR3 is TGTGCCAGCAGTTACAGGCAGGGGGCAGGGAACACTGAAGCTTTCTTT.

The DNA for the CDR3 is TGCGCCAGCAGGGGGGCATATGGCACAGATACGCAGTATTTT. The encoded protein is CASRGAYGTDTQYF. This rearrangement joins TRBV5-1 to TRBJ2-3; TRBD1 is a possible D gene (6 bases). This CDR3 is built from 14 residues. Germline CDR1 reads SGHRS; CDR2 reads YFSETQ. V lost 5 bases and J 1 base, leaving 11 bases between the germline ends.

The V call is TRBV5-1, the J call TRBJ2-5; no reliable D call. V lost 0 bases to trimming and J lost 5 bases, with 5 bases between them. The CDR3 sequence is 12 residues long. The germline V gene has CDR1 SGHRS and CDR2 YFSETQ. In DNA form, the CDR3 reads TGCGCCAGCAGCTTGGATCTGGAGACCCAGTACTTC. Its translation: CASSLDLETQYF.

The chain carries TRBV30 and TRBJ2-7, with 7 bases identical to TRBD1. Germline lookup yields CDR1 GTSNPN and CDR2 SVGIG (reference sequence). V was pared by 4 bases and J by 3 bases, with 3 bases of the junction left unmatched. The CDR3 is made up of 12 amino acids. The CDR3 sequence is CAWKAGGYEQYF. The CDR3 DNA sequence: TGTGCCTGGAAGGCAGGGGGCTACGAGCAGTACTTC.

The CDR3: CATSDRRRGYGYTF. The CDR3 DNA reads as TGTGCCACCAGTGACCGCCGAAGGGGCTATGGCTACACCTTC. This chain joins TRBV24-1 and TRBJ1-2; the D gene is possibly TRBD1 (5 bases). Germline-derived CDR1 and CDR2 are KGHDR and SFDVKD. V lost 4 bases and J 4 bases, leaving 12 bases between the germline ends. The CDR3 runs to 14 residues.

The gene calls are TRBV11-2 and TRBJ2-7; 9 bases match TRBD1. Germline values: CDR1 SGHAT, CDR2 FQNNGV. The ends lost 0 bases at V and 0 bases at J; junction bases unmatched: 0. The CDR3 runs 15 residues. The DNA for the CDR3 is TGTGCCAGCAGCTTAGAGACAGGGGGCTCCTACGAGCAGTACTTC. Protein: CASSLETGGSYEQYF.

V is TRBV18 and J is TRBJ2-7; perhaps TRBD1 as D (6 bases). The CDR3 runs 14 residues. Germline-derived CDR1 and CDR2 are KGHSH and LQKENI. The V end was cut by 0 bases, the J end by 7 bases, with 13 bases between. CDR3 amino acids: CASSPPDSLREQYF. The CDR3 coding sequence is TGTGCCAGCTCACCACCGGACAGCCTCCGGGAGCAGTACTTC. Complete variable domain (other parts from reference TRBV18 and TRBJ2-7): NAGVMQNPRHLVRRRGQEARLRCSPMKGHSHVYWYRQLPEEGLKFMVYLQKENIIDESGMPKERFSAEFPKEGPSILRIQQVVRGDSAAYFCASSPPDSLREQYFGPGTRLTVT.

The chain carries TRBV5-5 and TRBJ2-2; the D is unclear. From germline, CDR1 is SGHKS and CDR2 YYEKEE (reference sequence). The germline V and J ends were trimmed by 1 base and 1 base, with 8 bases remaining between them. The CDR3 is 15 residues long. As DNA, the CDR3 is TGTGCCAGCAGCTTGCGTCAGGAGAACACCGGGGAGCTGTTTTTT. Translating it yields CASSLRQENTGELFF.

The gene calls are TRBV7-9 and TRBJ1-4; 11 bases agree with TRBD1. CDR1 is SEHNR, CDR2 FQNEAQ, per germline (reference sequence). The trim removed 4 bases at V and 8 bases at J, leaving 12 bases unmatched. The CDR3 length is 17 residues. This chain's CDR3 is CASSSRVGQGAREKLFF. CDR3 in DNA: TGTGCCAGCAGCTCCCGAGTCGGACAGGGGGCGAGGGAAAAACTGTTTTTT.

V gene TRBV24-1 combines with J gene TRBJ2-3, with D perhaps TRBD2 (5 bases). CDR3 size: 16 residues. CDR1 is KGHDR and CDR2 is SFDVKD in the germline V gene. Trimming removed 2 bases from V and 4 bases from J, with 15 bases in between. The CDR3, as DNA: TGTGCCACCAGTGATTGGGCAGCTAGCCCCCCAGATACGCAGTATTTT. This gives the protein CATSDWAASPPDTQYF.

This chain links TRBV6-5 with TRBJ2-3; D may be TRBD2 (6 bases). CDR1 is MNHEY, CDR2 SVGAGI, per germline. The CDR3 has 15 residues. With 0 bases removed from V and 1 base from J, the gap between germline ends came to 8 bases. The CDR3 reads CASSYSPGGTDTQYF. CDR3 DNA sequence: TGTGCCAGCAGTTACTCGCCGGGGGGCACAGATACGCAGTATTTT.